This TCR beta chain stems from a study of primary melanoma T cells and metastatic recurrence. Study details: These T2 to T4 primary melanomas had thickness greater than 1 mm. Whole-study findings and limits: Tumor T-cell fraction reportedly predicted progression-free survival independently. Suggested, not shown: primary melanomas can contain effective antitumor T cells.

Patients with resected primary melanoma were considered at risk of metastatic recurrence. This clone was counted between two and nine times. Antigen unknown. Clones were read by immunoSEQ multiplex PCR, and TCRdb kept only the in-frame ones, dropping some. The table lists about 2,300 clones, 71% of them singletons, with around 30% in the top ten. Germline V gene lookup returns CDR1 GTSNPN and CDR2 SVGIG (reference sequence). The V end was cut by 2 bases, the J end by 3 bases, with 3 bases between. The CDR3 spans 11 residues. This sequence originates from a human donor with melanoma. Sequencing was performed on melanoma tumor tissue. The chain links TRBV30 to TRBJ2-3; no definite D call. Here the CDR3 DNA reads TGTGCCTGGAGTATTACAGATACGCAGTATTTT. Protein product: CAWSITDTQYF.